The present TCR beta chain was sequenced within a study of radiation and T cells in renal cell carcinoma. Overall study results and limits: No pretreatment tumor biopsies were available for baseline clonotypes. Top tumor clonotypes rose in blood 2 weeks post-radiation, then contracted.

The sample's time point: blood 4 weeks post-SBRT, at nephrectomy. Treatment given: 15 Gy SBRT to primary tumor, nephrectomy 4 weeks later. Nephrectomy followed 15 Gy stereotactic body radiation by 4 weeks. After SBRT, blood was collected at 2 and 4 weeks, plus baseline. TCRdb keeps only in-frame clones here, not all; method: immunoSEQ multiplex PCR. The sample shows around 170,000 clones, about 87% of them seen only once. Concerning this clone: Its antigen is not identified.

The sequencing used blood, collected from a patient whose treatment included radiotherapy and nephrectomy. This TCR was sampled from a woman aged 45-59 years with renal cell carcinoma.

CDR3 protein: CASSPASRAGELFF. DNA of the CDR3: TGTGCCAGCTCACCCGCCTCGCGAGCCGGGGAGCTGTTTTTT. The chain joins TRBV18 to TRBJ2-2; D is unclear. This CDR3 comprises 14 residues. Trimming removed 3 bases from V and 6 bases from J, with 11 bases in between. The germline V gene encodes CDR1 KGHSH and CDR2 LQKENI.